These 23 T cell receptor beta chains originate from one sample sequenced in a study of early T cells in non-severe SARS-CoV-2 infection. TCRdb redid the calling of the 5' RACE reads with MiXCR, one entry per CDR3 protein. Here the sample spans 100,000 to 120,000 distinct CDR3 sequences, roughly an eighth being singletons. The sequenced sample consisted of whole blood. These receptors were collected from an adult who was a healthcare worker with PCR-confirmed SARS-CoV-2 infection or an uninfected control (not recorded which).

This chain joins TRBV29-1 and TRBJ1-6; TRBD1 aligns across 12 bases. Unmatched junction bases numbered 12, after V lost 7 bases and J lost 8 bases. The CDR3 has 16 residues. CDR1 and CDR2 from the germline V gene are SQVTM and ANQGSEA. The chain's CDR3 is CSASRGDRGQDSPLHF. CDR3 bases: TGCAGCGCATCCCGGGGGGACAGGGGGCAGGATTCACCCCTCCACTTT. Supplemented by reference TRBV29-1 and TRBJ1-6, the full variable domain reads SAVISQKPSRDICQRGTSLTIQCQVDSQVTMMFWYRQQPGQSLTLIATANQGSEATYESGFVIDKFPISRPNLTFSTLTVSNMSPEDSSIYLCSASRGDRGQDSPLHFGNGTRLTVT.

This clonotype has only a few counts. J is TRBJ2-2 and V is TRBV30; D is tentatively TRBD1 or TRBD2 (6 bases each). The CDR3 has 15 amino acids. CDR1 is GTSNPN, CDR2 SVGIG, per germline (reference sequence). Trimming removed 8 bases at V and 1 base at J, with 17 bases between. Written as DNA, the CDR3 is TGTGCCGTAGGGGGAGGCCCGATGAACACCGGGGAGCTGTTTTTT. Its protein is CAVGGGPMNTGELFF.

This clonotype was detected ten times or more. The V gene is TRBV19, the J gene TRBJ2-3; 7 nucleotides align to TRBD1. CDR1 is LNHDA, CDR2 SQIVND, per germline (reference sequence). This CDR3 has 13 residues. Trimming took 4 bases from V and 6 from J; bases not matched to a gene: 4. The CDR3 DNA sequence: TGTGCCAGTAGTACCACAGGGGTGGATACGCAGTATTTT. Its translation: CASSTTGVDTQYF.

This clonotype appeared many times. This chain joins TRBV25-1 and TRBJ2-1, with D maybe TRBD2 (6 bases). The CDR3 has 15 amino acids. Trimming took 3 bases from V and 5 from J, leaving 14 bases between them. CDR1 is MGHDK, CDR2 SYGVNS, per germline. CDR3 amino acids: CASSDSGTGDNEQFF. The CDR3 coding sequence is TGTGCCAGCAGTGACTCCGGGACGGGGGACAATGAGCAGTTCTTC.

The CDR3 nucleotides read TGTGCCAGCAGCTTCCGACAGGTCTATGGCTACACCTTC. Translating gives CASSFRQVYGYTF. The V gene is TRBV11-3, the J gene TRBJ1-2; possibly TRBD1 for D (6 bases). The CDR3 totals 13 residues. The germline V gene has CDR1 SGHNT and CDR2 YENEEA. The V end was cut by 3 bases, the J end by 4 bases, with 9 bases between.

This clonotype was counted ten times or more. The chain couples TRBV24-1 to TRBJ2-7; tentatively, D is TRBD2 (6 bases). The V and J ends lost 10 bases and 4 bases respectively, with 16 bases between them. Looked up from germline, CDR1 is KGHDR and CDR2 is SFDVKD. The CDR3 loop spans 13 amino acids. In DNA, the CDR3 is TGTGCCACTACGGGACGGGGGAGGTACGAGCAGTACTTC. Its translation: CATTGRGRYEQYF.

This clonotype was recorded a few times. This chain joins TRBV12-3 or TRBV12-4 and TRBJ2-5; 8 bases map to TRBD2. CDR3 length: 14 amino acids. Germline trimming cut 5 bases from V and 1 base from J; bases unmatched to any gene: 3. Here the CDR3 reads CASSRGGRQETQYF. CDR3 coding DNA: TGTGCCAGCAGTCGGGGGGGCCGCCAAGAGACCCAGTACTTC.

A single count supports this clonotype. The chain couples TRBV7-9 to TRBJ2-5, with 8 bases fitting TRBD1. Trimming cost V 7 bases and J 4 bases; bases outside gene matches: 14. The CDR3 extends over 16 amino acids. Germline assignment: CDR1 SEHNR and CDR2 FQNEAQ (reference sequence). CDR3 protein: CASITGQGQGRETQYF. As DNA, the CDR3 is TGTGCCAGCATCACAGGACAGGGTCAGGGTAGAGAGACCCAGTACTTC.

The J gene is TRBJ1-1, the V gene TRBV29-1; possible D gene TRBD1, 5 bases. Germline lookup yields CDR1 SQVTM and CDR2 ANQGSEA. Trimming left V 7 bases short and J 5 bases short, with 14 bases between. The CDR3 has 12 residues. The CDR3 DNA follows: TGCAGCGCTCGGGACGCAGCGACTGAAGCTTTCTTT. This encodes CSARDAATEAFF.

The rearrangement links TRBV12-3 or TRBV12-4 to TRBJ2-1; the D call may be TRBD1 or TRBD2 (5 bases each). Between the trimmed V and J ends, which lost 1 base and 13 bases, there was a span of 14 bases. The CDR3 extends over 13 amino acids. CDR3 bases: TGTGCCAGCAGTTTAGTGGGGGTGGACCCCCAGTTCTTC. Amino acids: CASSLVGVDPQFF.

This chain connects TRBV10-3 to TRBJ1-5; D might be TRBD1 (6 bases). This CDR3 is 15 amino acids long. Germline V gives CDR1 ENHRY, CDR2 SYGVKD. V dropped 3 bases and J dropped 6 bases, with 15 bases sitting between them. CDR3 in DNA: TGTGCCATCAGTGAAGGGACATTGGGGATTCAGCCCCAGCATTTT. It translates to CAISEGTLGIQPQHF.

This chain links TRBV13 with TRBJ2-7; 10 bases match TRBD1. CDR3 length: 18 amino acids. Losses at the gene ends were 5 bases for V and 1 base for J; bases not matched to a gene: 14. The V gene's germline CDR1 is PRHDT and CDR2 FYEKMQ (reference sequence). The chain's CDR3 is CASSGRGTGAARSYEQYF. DNA of the CDR3: TGTGCCAGCAGCGGTAGGGGGACAGGGGCGGCTCGATCCTACGAGCAGTACTTC.

This clonotype was observed at least ten times. The CDR3 spells CSALIIRVNYNEQFF. As DNA, the CDR3 is TGCAGTGCCCTCATTATCAGGGTTAACTACAATGAGCAGTTCTTC. This sequence joins TRBV20-1 and TRBJ2-1, with D tentatively TRBD1 (5 bases). Germline V gene sequence: CDR1 DFQATT, CDR2 SNEGSKA (reference sequence). This CDR3 contains 15 residues. V shed 6 bases and J shed 3 bases, with 18 bases lying between them.

This clonotype appeared many times. The gene calls are TRBV6-6 and TRBJ2-1, with D uncertain. The length of the CDR3 is 12 residues. The ends were cut back, 6 bases at V and 9 bases at J, with 12 bases in the middle. Germline V CDR1 and CDR2: MNHNY, SVGAGI (reference sequence). The CDR3 bases are TGTGCCAGCAGCCTTTTGGGTACTGAGCAGTTCTTC. It translates to CASSLLGTEQFF.

This clonotype has at least ten counts. The V gene is TRBV6-2 or TRBV6-3, the J gene TRBJ2-1, with D uncertain. Trimming took off 2 bases at V and 9 bases at J, with 8 bases between the two ends. CDR1 and CDR2 (germline): MNHEY, SVGEGT. The CDR3 covers 12 residues. For the CDR3, the DNA is TGTGCCAGCAGTTACCCTCGAGGTGAGCAGTTCTTC. This codes for CASSYPRGEQFF.

The DNA for the CDR3 is TGTGCCAGCAGCCAAATCCCACAGGGCGCGAACACCGGGGAGCTGTTTTTT. Amino acid sequence: CASSQIPQGANTGELFF. The genes are TRBV7-6 and TRBJ2-2, with a tentative D call TRBD1 (6 bases). CDR3 length: 17 amino acids. Germline lookup yields CDR1 SGHVS and CDR2 FNYEAQ. The V gene lost 5 bases and the J gene lost 0 bases, with 16 bases spanning the gap.

This clonotype was counted ten times or more. The rearrangement joins TRBV29-1 to TRBJ1-1; a weak D match, TRBD1 (6 bases). The CDR3 is 13 amino acids. Germline CDR1 SQVTM, CDR2 ANQGSEA. Trimming left V 2 bases short and J 3 bases short, with 10 bases between. CDR3 nucleotides: TGCAGCGTTGAATCTGGGGGCGACACTGAAGCTTTCTTT. This encodes CSVESGGDTEAFF.

This clonotype is labeled medium-sized. This rearrangement joins TRBV10-3 to TRBJ2-1; 9 bases fit TRBD2. The junction had 11 bases not matched to a gene; V was cut back by 2 bases and J by 6 bases. The CDR3 is 17 amino acids. In germline, CDR1 is ENHRY, CDR2 SYGVKD. CDR3 loop: CAISETVSGRKGNEQFF. CDR3 DNA sequence: TGTGCCATCAGTGAGACCGTTAGCGGGAGAAAGGGCAATGAGCAGTTCTTC.

This clonotype was seen more than once but under ten times. The V and J genes are TRBV30 and TRBJ1-5, with D possibly being TRBD1 (5 bases). V lost 0 bases to trimming and J lost 6 bases, with 9 bases between them. Looked up from germline, CDR1 is GTSNPN and CDR2 is SVGIG (reference sequence). The CDR3 loop spans 13 amino acids. The CDR3 DNA is TGTGCCTGGAGTGTTGGACACGGTCAGCCCCAGCATTTT. Its translation: CAWSVGHGQPQHF.

This clonotype has at least ten counts. The genes are TRBV7-2 and TRBJ2-3; D gene unclear. The CDR3 spans 12 residues. Germline values: CDR1 SGHTA, CDR2 FQGNSA. V dropped 1 base and J dropped 5 bases, with 4 bases sitting between them. The chain's CDR3 is CASSLDRDTQYF. In DNA, the CDR3 is TGTGCCAGCAGCTTAGACAGAGATACGCAGTATTTT.

The CDR3: CASDRPHLGAEAFF. The CDR3 region has the DNA TGTGCCTCGGACAGGCCCCACCTGGGGGCTGAAGCTTTCTTT. The chain is built from TRBV21-1 and TRBJ1-1; the table's D call TRBD1 went unverified against the DNA. TRBV21-1 is a recognized pseudogene. There are 14 residues in the CDR3.

V is TRBV28 and J is TRBJ1-2, with D unresolved. V was cut by 6 bases and J by 5 bases, with 16 bases left in between. CDR3 length: 14 residues. The germline V gene encodes CDR1 MDHEN and CDR2 SYDVKM. The CDR3 DNA is TGTGCCAGCAGGGACCCCCCTTATGAGTATGGCTACACCTTC. Translated: CASRDPPYEYGYTF.

V is TRBV6-5 and J is TRBJ2-2, with TRBD2 identical over 10 bases. V shed 4 bases, J shed 5 bases, and the junction held 7 bases outside the gene matches. This CDR3 contains 16 residues. The germline CDR1 and CDR2 sequences are MNHEY and SVGAGI. The CDR3 spells CASSSPAGGPTGELFF. The CDR3 DNA is TGTGCCAGCAGTTCGCCAGCGGGAGGGCCGACCGGGGAGCTGTTTTTT.